These 9 T cell receptor beta chains share one sample of origin, sequenced in a study of cytomegalovirus exposure and HLA in healthy donors. The primer mix had 60 Vbeta and 13 Jbeta primers. The table came from immunoSEQ multiplex PCR; TCRdb's copy has only in-frame clones and leaves some out. The sample shows 160,000 or so clones, roughly 80% of them seen only once. Sequenced input: PBMCs. The receptors derive from a man aged 50-59 years in good health and CMV-seropositive.

Comments on this clone: Because it lacks the conserved phenylalanine or tryptophan at the end, this CDR3 is likely a read error. The gene calls are TRBV7-9 and TRBJ1-1; 7 nucleotides line up with TRBD1. Germline CDR1 SEHNR, CDR2 FQNEAQ (reference sequence). The V segment lost 5 bases and the J segment 0 bases; nucleotides outside the gene matches: 6. The CDR3 sequence is 15 residues long. CDR3: CASSVPGTVNTEAFL. The CDR3 bases are TGTGCCAGCAGCGTCCCTGGGACAGTGAACACTGAAGCTTTCCTT.

This chain joins TRBV5-1 and TRBJ2-5, with TRBD2 identical over 8 bases. CDR1 is SGHRS and CDR2 is YFSETQ in the germline V gene. The CDR3 totals 16 residues. Trimming at V came to 1 base and at J to 0 bases, leaving 5 bases not matched to a gene. CDR3 sequence (DNA): TGCGCCAGCAGCTTGTCCTTAGCGGGAAACCAAGAGACCCAGTACTTC. It is translated as CASSLSLAGNQETQYF. The entire variable domain, with the rest obtained from reference TRBV5-1 and TRBJ2-5, is as follows: KAGVTQTPRYLIKTRGQQVTLSCSPISGHRSVSWYQQTPGQGLQFLFEYFSETQRNKGNFPGRFSGRQFSNSRSEMNVSTLELGDSALYLCASSLSLAGNQETQYFGPGTRLLVL.

V is TRBV7-2 and J is TRBJ2-7; D is perhaps TRBD1 (7 bases). Germline CDR1 SGHTA, CDR2 FQGNSA. Trimming shortened V by 2 bases and J by 6 bases, and 17 bases separated the two germline ends. The CDR3 extends over 15 amino acids. The CDR3 nucleotides read TGTGCCAGCAGCTTATTAGGACAGGCGGGGCTCGAGCAGTACTTC. Encoded protein: CASSLLGQAGLEQYF.

The chain joins TRBV11-2 to TRBJ2-4; 8 nucleotides agree with TRBD1. After removal of 4 bases from V and 9 bases from J, the junction contained 2 bases not matched to a gene. The CDR3 consists of 12 residues. Germline V gene sequence: CDR1 SGHAT, CDR2 FQNNGV. CDR3 DNA: TGTGCCAGCAGCTCCCAGGGGGCCATTCAGTACTTC. Protein: CASSSQGAIQYF.

With respect to this clone: This is likely a read error, given that the CDR3 carries no conserved phenylalanine or tryptophan at its end. The chain carries TRBV28 and TRBJ1-2; 10 bases align to TRBD1. The CDR3 runs 14 residues. Trimming at V came to 6 bases and at J to 7 bases, leaving 8 bases not matched to a gene. The germline V gene has CDR1 MDHEN and CDR2 SYDVKM. CDR3 DNA sequence: TGTGCCAGCAGAACCGGGACAGGGGTCCGTGGCTACACCCTC. Amino acids: CASRTGTGVRGYTL.

This chain connects TRBV18 to TRBJ1-5; D remains ambiguous. Per germline, CDR1 KGHSH and CDR2 LQKENI. The ends were cut back, 3 bases at V and 1 base at J, with 7 bases in the middle. The CDR3 is 14 amino acids. The CDR3 coding sequence is TGTGCCAGCTCACCGGCGGCGAGCAATCAGCCCCAGCATTTT. Its translation: CASSPAASNQPQHF.

V usage is TRBV4-3 and J usage is TRBJ1-5; D is undetermined. Trimming removed 2 bases from V and 7 bases from J, with 15 bases in between. CDR3 size: 15 residues. The germline CDR1 and CDR2 sequences are LGHNA and YSLEER. The CDR3 DNA reads TGCGCCAGCAGCCAAATCTACCAGGTGGGCCAGCCCCAGCATTTT. Amino acids: CASSQIYQVGQPQHF.

The chain couples TRBV28 to TRBJ1-1; no firm D call. Germline V gene sequence: CDR1 MDHEN, CDR2 SYDVKM. The CDR3 sequence is 16 residues long. The V gene lost 1 base and the J gene lost 3 bases, with 15 bases spanning the gap. Written as DNA, the CDR3 is TGTGCCAGCAGTTTATTCTTTAGGGAGCCCGACACTGAAGCTTTCTTT. Its translation: CASSLFFREPDTEAFF.

The chain joins TRBV7-2 to TRBJ1-5; D is uncertain. This CDR3 contains 14 residues. V gave up 1 base and J gave up 9 bases, with 13 bases separating them. The germline V gene has CDR1 SGHTA and CDR2 FQGNSA. The CDR3, as DNA: TGTGCCAGCAGCTTAGGCGGGGTCGGGCGGCCCCAGCATTTT. As protein: CASSLGGVGRPQHF.